This TCR beta chain was identified in a study of chemoradiotherapy in HPV16-positive cancers. Study in general: Functional T-cell assays on a couple of HPV16-positive patients' cells defined candidate HPV-specific clones and common TCR motifs.

Trimming removed 5 bases from V and 6 bases from J; junction bases left unmatched: 10. Germline loops: CDR1 SGHNT, CDR2 YENEEA. The CDR3 consists of 14 residues. Here immunoSEQ multiplex PCR was the method, and the copy in TCRdb shows in-frame clones only, minus some. Of about 1,200 clones in the sample, about 46% are singletons; the top ten hold around 15%. The biological material was taken from a patient who underwent chemoradiotherapy. The rearrangement links TRBV11-3 to TRBJ2-7; 7 positions match TRBD1. This TCR came from a human donor with HPV-associated anogenital cancer. CDR3 amino acids: CASSPHRGYSEQYF. The DNA for the CDR3 is TGTGCCAGCAGCCCCCACAGGGGATACTCCGAGCAGTACTTC.